This is a list of T cell receptor beta chains from one sample in a study of blood T cell repertoires in COVID-19. Sequenced by immunoSEQ multiplex PCR; TCRdb stores in-frame clones only, minus some. In the table there are tens of thousands of clones, around 83% of which are singletons. The sequenced material came from peripheral blood. All receptors come from a man aged 70 or older with acute or convalescent COVID-19. Both conserved end residues are part of each CDR3. The D gene is left open where the match is weak. Some rows have no size entry. The others give once, few or many, or a class for an expanded clone.

cdr3_aa	cdr3_nt	d_call	clone_size	v_call	j_call
CASSPGASYGYTF	TGTGCCAGCAGCCCAGGGGCTAGCTATGGCTACACCTTC	-	-	TRBV7-8	TRBJ1-2
CASSEGRDRVEAFF	TGTGCCAGCAGTGAAGGCCGGGACAGGGTTGAAGCTTTCTTT	TRBD1	-	TRBV2	TRBJ1-1
CASSLGGNTEAFF	TGCGCCAGCAGCTTGGGAGGGAACACTGAAGCTTTCTTT	-	few	TRBV5-1	TRBJ1-1
CSALRLDTQYF	TGCAGTGCACTCAGGTTGGATACGCAGTATTTT	-	-	TRBV20-1	TRBJ2-3
CASSLKGHNQPQHF	TGTGCCAGCAGCTTGAAGGGGCACAATCAGCCCCAGCATTTT	-	-	TRBV5-6	TRBJ1-5
CATSDARGDYNEQFF	TGTGCCACCAGTGATGCCAGGGGGGACTACAATGAGCAGTTCTTC	-	once	TRBV24-1	TRBJ2-1
CASSESGANTGELFF	TGTGCCAGCAGTGAATCAGGGGCGAACACCGGGGAGCTGTTTTTT	-	-	TRBV6-4	TRBJ2-2
CASSRDSEGEQYF	TGTGCCAGCAGCCGGGACTCCGAGGGGGAGCAGTACTTC	-	-	TRBV11-3	TRBJ2-7
CASSTPTSYEQYF	TGTGCCAGCAGTACGCCTACCTCCTACGAGCAGTACTTC	-	-	TRBV6-5	TRBJ2-7
CSASSGGGPNEQYF	TGCAGTGCTAGTTCCGGGGGGGGACCTAACGAGCAGTACTTC	TRBD2	-	TRBV20-1	TRBJ2-7
CSVDRGDTEAFF	TGCAGCGTGGACAGGGGGGACACTGAAGCTTTCTTT	TRBD1	once	TRBV29-1	TRBJ1-1
CASSPSTGPGELFF	TGTGCCAGCAGCCCCTCGACAGGGCCCGGGGAGCTGTTTTTT	TRBD1	-	TRBV7-8	TRBJ2-2
CASSLLGDSNNYEQYF	TGCGCCAGCAGCCTTCTGGGGGACAGCAACAACTACGAGCAGTACTTC	TRBD1	-	TRBV10-2	TRBJ2-7
CASSTTSGRAWNEQFF	TGTGCCAGCAGTACCACTAGCGGGAGGGCCTGGAATGAGCAGTTCTTC	TRBD2	-	TRBV27	TRBJ2-1
CASTQAFYGYTF	TGTGCCAGCACTCAAGCGTTCTATGGCTACACCTTC	-	-	TRBV28	TRBJ1-2
CASSSDRGVTEAFF	TGTGCCAGCTCATCCGACAGGGGGGTCACTGAAGCTTTCTTT	TRBD1	-	TRBV18	TRBJ1-1
CASSNVTSGGRPYEQYF	TGTGCCAGCAGCAATGTCACTAGCGGGGGAAGACCCTACGAGCAGTACTTC	-	-	TRBV21-1	TRBJ2-7
CSVSVAGGGGSEQYF	TGCAGCGTTTCGGTAGCGGGAGGGGGAGGTTCCGAGCAGTACTTC	TRBD2	-	TRBV29-1	TRBJ2-7
CASNFDTTGGGETQYF	TGCGCCAGCAACTTTGATACCACGGGGGGCGGGGAGACCCAGTACTTC	-	-	TRBV5-1	TRBJ2-5
CASSLDSAYEQYF	TGTGCCAGCAGCTTGGACAGCGCCTACGAGCAGTACTTC	-	-	TRBV3-1/TRBV3-2	TRBJ2-7
CASSLGLARTGLYEQYF	TGTGCCAGCAGCTTAGGGCTAGCGAGGACCGGACTCTACGAGCAGTACTTC	-	-	TRBV7-8	TRBJ2-7
CASSPGLNEQFF	TGTGCCAGCAGTCCAGGCCTCAATGAGCAGTTCTTC	-	-	TRBV12-3/TRBV12-4	TRBJ2-1
CASSLVDSGPDYGYTF	TGCGCCAGCAGCTTGGTTGATTCAGGTCCAGACTATGGCTACACCTTC	-	-	TRBV5-1	TRBJ1-2
CASSARTSGNSYF	TGTGCCAGCAGTGCCAGGACTAGCGGGAATAGCTACTTC	TRBD2	-	TRBV2	TRBJ2-5
CASSREAAYNEQFF	TGCGCCAGCAGCAGGGAGGCCGCTTACAATGAGCAGTTCTTC	-	once	TRBV5-1	TRBJ2-1
CASSQDPGLAGNEQYF	TGTGCCAGCAGCCAAGATCCGGGACTAGCGGGAAACGAGCAGTACTTC	TRBD2	-	TRBV4-2	TRBJ2-7
CASSVHVAGGSGDTQYF	TGTGCCAGCAGTGTTCATGTGGCGGGAGGGTCCGGAGATACGCAGTATTTT	TRBD2	-	TRBV2	TRBJ2-3
CASSLVHGELFF	TGTGCCAGCAGCTTAGTCCACGGGGAGCTGTTTTTT	-	-	TRBV7-6	TRBJ2-2
CASSGTGGSHTEAFF	TGCGCCAGCAGCGGGACAGGGGGGAGTCACACTGAAGCTTTCTTT	TRBD1	-	TRBV5-1	TRBJ1-1
CASSPDRGEAFF	TGTGCCAGCAGCCCGGACAGGGGGGAAGCTTTCTTT	TRBD1	-	TRBV7-9	TRBJ1-1
CATSESGYNSPLHF	TGTGCCACCAGTGAGTCAGGGTATAATTCACCCCTCCACTTT	-	-	TRBV24-1	TRBJ1-6
CATSDPGTGYRTFF	TGTGCCACCAGTGACCCCGGGACAGGGTATAGGACTTTCTTT	TRBD1	-	TRBV24-1	TRBJ1-1
CASSLGGSYSYEQYF	TGTGCCAGCAGTTTAGGAGGCAGTTATTCCTACGAGCAGTACTTC	-	few	TRBV28	TRBJ2-7
CASSLEFGEHTGELFF	TGTGCCAGCAGCTTGGAATTCGGGGAACACACCGGGGAGCTGTTTTTT	-	-	TRBV5-6	TRBJ2-2
CASSISGVDTQYF	TGTGCCAGTAGTATTTCGGGGGTCGATACGCAGTATTTT	-	-	TRBV19	TRBJ2-3
CASSGSGWDTGELFF	TGTGCCAGCAGCGGCAGCGGTTGGGACACCGGGGAGCTGTTTTTT	-	-	TRBV11-1	TRBJ2-2
CASTKGLAVGGETQYF	TGTGCCAGCACCAAGGGACTAGCGGTGGGGGGAGAGACCCAGTACTTC	TRBD2	-	TRBV2	TRBJ2-5
CASSLSSLNYGYTF	TGTGCCAGCAGCTTATCTTCCCTCAACTATGGCTACACCTTC	-	-	TRBV7-8	TRBJ1-2
CASSLIPGLAGSYNEQFF	TGTGCCAGCAGCCTCATTCCGGGACTAGCGGGCTCCTACAATGAGCAGTTCTTC	TRBD2	-	TRBV7-2	TRBJ2-1
CASSGEASGRPEQFF	TGTGCCAGCAGTGGTGAGGCTAGCGGGAGACCTGAGCAGTTCTTC	TRBD2	-	TRBV7-3	TRBJ2-1
CASSPGQGTEAFF	TGTGCCAGCTCACCGGGACAGGGTACTGAAGCTTTCTTT	TRBD1	-	TRBV18	TRBJ1-1
CASSPNTVITGELFF	TGTGCCAGCAGCCCTAATACAGTTATCACCGGGGAGCTGTTTTTT	-	-	TRBV7-6	TRBJ2-2
CASRPEVQDTQYF	TGTGCCAGTAGACCAGAGGTACAAGATACGCAGTATTTT	-	-	TRBV19	TRBJ2-3
CASSDSTGMGEKLFF	TGTGCCAGCAGCGACTCGACAGGGATGGGTGAAAAACTGTTTTTT	TRBD1	-	TRBV5-5	TRBJ1-4
CASSVVGSGRAGVRGEQFF	TGTGCCAGCAGCGTAGTGGGAAGCGGGAGGGCCGGGGTGCGGGGTGAGCAGTTCTTC	TRBD2	-	TRBV9	TRBJ2-1
CASRPNEGLVYEQYF	TGCGCCAGCAGACCAAACGAGGGACTAGTCTACGAGCAGTACTTC	TRBD2	-	TRBV5-1	TRBJ2-7
CACTEGSQGAYEQYF	TGTGCCTGCACTGAGGGATCTCAGGGGGCCTACGAGCAGTACTTC	TRBD1	-	TRBV6-6	TRBJ2-7
CAWRSSGAHYEQYF	TGTGCCTGGAGGTCTAGCGGAGCTCACTACGAGCAGTACTTC	TRBD2	-	TRBV30	TRBJ2-7
CATSSGYDYEQYF	TGTGCCACCAGTAGCGGCTACGACTACGAGCAGTACTTC	-	-	TRBV24-1	TRBJ2-7
CASSLTDRENSPLHF	TGTGCCAGCAGCCTGACGGACAGGGAAAATTCACCCCTCCACTTT	TRBD1	-	TRBV5-6	TRBJ1-6
CASSYVRQGEAFF	TGTGCCAGCAGTTACGTTCGACAGGGTGAAGCTTTCTTT	TRBD1	once	TRBV6-6	TRBJ1-1
CASSRVNTEAFF	TGTGCCAGCAGCCGGGTGAACACTGAAGCTTTCTTT	-	-	TRBV12-3/TRBV12-4	TRBJ1-1
CASSAAGGDQPQHF	TGTGCCAGCTCAGCGGCGGGAGGAGACCAGCCCCAGCATTTT	-	-	TRBV18	TRBJ1-5
CASSFYPGGIGAFF	TGTGCCAGCAGTTTTTATCCAGGGGGTATAGGAGCTTTCTTT	TRBD1	-	TRBV2	TRBJ1-1
CASTHGGPWGHNEQFF	TGCGCCAGCACCCACGGGGGACCATGGGGACACAATGAGCAGTTCTTC	-	few	TRBV10-1	TRBJ2-1